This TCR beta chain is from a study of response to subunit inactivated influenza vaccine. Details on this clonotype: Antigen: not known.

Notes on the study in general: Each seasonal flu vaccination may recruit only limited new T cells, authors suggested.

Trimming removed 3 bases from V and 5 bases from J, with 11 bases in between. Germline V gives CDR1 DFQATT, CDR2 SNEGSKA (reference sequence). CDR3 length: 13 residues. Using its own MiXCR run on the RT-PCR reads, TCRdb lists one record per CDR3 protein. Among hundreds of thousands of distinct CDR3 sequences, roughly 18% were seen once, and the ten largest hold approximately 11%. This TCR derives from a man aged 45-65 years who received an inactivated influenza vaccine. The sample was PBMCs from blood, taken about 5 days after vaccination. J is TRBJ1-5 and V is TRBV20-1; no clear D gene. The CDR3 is CSASWDDYQPQHF. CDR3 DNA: TGCAGTGCTAGTTGGGATGACTATCAGCCCCAGCATTTT.